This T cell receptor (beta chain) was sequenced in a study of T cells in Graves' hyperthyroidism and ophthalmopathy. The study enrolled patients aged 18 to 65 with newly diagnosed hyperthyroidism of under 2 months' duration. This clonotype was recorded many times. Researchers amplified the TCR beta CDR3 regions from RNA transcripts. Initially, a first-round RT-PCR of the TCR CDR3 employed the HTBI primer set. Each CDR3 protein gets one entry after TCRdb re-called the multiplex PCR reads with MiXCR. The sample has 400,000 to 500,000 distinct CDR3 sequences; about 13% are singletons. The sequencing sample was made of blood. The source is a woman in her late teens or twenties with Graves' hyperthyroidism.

The CDR3 loop is CATSAGLNTGELFF. The CDR3 DNA reads as TGTGCCACCAGTGCGGGACTGAACACCGGGGAGCTGTTTTTT. The chain carries TRBV24-1 and TRBJ2-2, with TRBD2 as a possible D gene (6 bases). Germline values: CDR1 KGHDR, CDR2 SFDVKD. The CDR3 has 14 amino acids. V lost 5 bases and J 1 base, leaving 7 bases between the germline ends.